This T cell receptor beta chain came from a study of CD8 T cells in ankylosing spondylitis (dated by TCRdb to about 2017). For the wider study: To find TCR variants linked to disease, the study profiled T cell receptor beta repertoires in ankylosing spondylitis patients and healthy donors. Peripheral blood was sampled, and synovial fluid was also collected from ankylosing spondylitis patients. The full study cohort comprised about 24 ankylosing spondylitis patients and 85 to 120 healthy donors. The paper's findings and limits, for the study overall: Some of the motif variants had been reported before in the synovial fluid and blood of reactive arthritis patients, a finding that suggests common disease-initiation mechanisms. The disease-linked clones were reported as significantly enriched in matched synovial fluid samples from ankylosing spondylitis patients. The disease-linked clones showed a CD8+ phenotype and occurred at relatively low frequencies in peripheral blood. A TCR beta motif made up of several highly homologous amino acid variants appeared to be characteristic of blood from ankylosing spondylitis patients.

Note on this clonotype: No cognate antigen has been identified for it. Qualities for individual bases were not recorded, and no much larger clone is one base off.

Instrument used: Illumina HiSeq 2500. Quantitative 5'-RACE with molecular barcodes was used to prepare TCR beta libraries. The authors processed their data as follows. Disease-linked TCR variants were identified with a new computational method built on a probabilistic model of VDJ rearrangement. The raw public reads went through TCRdb reprocessing: fastp at Q25, MiXCR clone calling, in-frame beta chains kept. Entries that share a CDR3 protein sequence are merged under the most common genes and DNA. The V and J calls were not made by the authors but by TCRdb's processing. Recorded for this sample are 250,000 to 300,000 distinct CDR3 sequences; 20% of them occurred a single time. About 8% of the sample goes to the ten largest clones. Sequenced input: blood, either unsorted or a sorted T cell fraction (not recorded which). The sequence derives from a male donor with ankylosing spondylitis or in good health (not recorded which).

The sequenced DNA is TGCGCCAGCGGTGAAGCGGGGGCGGGCGGTACGCAGTATTTT. It is translated as CASGEAGAGGTQYF. The sequence links TRBV5-1 to TRBJ2-3, with 8 junctional bases fitting TRBD2. After removal of 7 bases from V and 8 bases from J, the junction retains 12 bases not matched to a gene. For CDR1 and CDR2, the germline V gene lists SGHRS and YFSETQ. The CDR3 starts with the cysteine, ends with the phenylalanine, and has 14 residues. Only CDR3 DNA is held: 42 bases, read in frame from base 1.